This TCR beta chain was recovered during a study of cytomegalovirus exposure and HLA in healthy donors. The V end was cut by 5 bases, the J end by 4 bases, with 21 bases between. The germline CDR1 and CDR2 sequences are SGHVS and FQNEAQ. The length of the CDR3 is 17 residues. The PCR ran on 60 Vbeta and 13 Jbeta primers. Method: immunoSEQ multiplex PCR; TCRdb's copy keeps in-frame clones and lacks some. Here the sample table reports about 74,000 clones. Study outcomes and limitations: TCR beta sequences reportedly predicted most subjects' HLA-A and HLA-B alleles accurately. Cytomegalovirus status, reportedly, was diagnosed with high specificity and sensitivity by the classifier. A prior analysis recorded that most TCR beta V segments were productive about 87% or about 30% of the time. Later work showed greater clonal expansion in HLA-associated TCR beta chains than in equally common others.

As to this clone: What it recognizes is unknown.

The TCR comes from a female donor in good health and CMV-seropositive. The specimen sequenced was PBMCs. This chain links TRBV7-8 with TRBJ1-5; D unresolved. The DNA of the CDR3 is TGTGCCAGCAGCCTTCTCCGTGCAGGCTCGGGGAATCAGCCCCAGCATTTT. It yields the protein CASSLLRAGSGNQPQHF.